Below are 11 T cell receptor beta chains sequenced from a single sample in a study of OX40 agonist ivuxolimab in advanced cancers. Sequencing was performed with immunoSEQ multiplex PCR; in TCRdb, only in-frame clones are kept and a portion is missing. Here the sample spans 50,000 to 70,000 clones, approximately 84% being singletons. This material consisted of CD4+ or CD8+ T cells sorted from blood, taken in a trial of the OX40 agonist ivuxolimab. These receptors were obtained from an adult with an advanced solid tumor such as melanoma, head and neck, liver or kidney cancer.

The gene calls are TRBV11-1 and TRBJ1-1; D is unclear. The germline V gene has CDR1 SGHAT and CDR2 FQDESV (reference sequence). This CDR3 has 15 amino acids. V lost 1 base, J lost 2 bases, and 11 bases lay in between. CDR3 in amino acids: CASSLVGGLNTEAFF. Here the CDR3 DNA reads TGTGCCAGCAGCTTAGTGGGAGGGTTAAACACTGAAGCTTTCTTT.

The chain joins TRBV27 to TRBJ1-2, with D possibly TRBD1 on 6 matching bases. From germline, CDR1 is MNHEY and CDR2 SMNVEV (reference sequence). The CDR3 spans 15 residues. The V and J ends lost 4 bases and 3 bases respectively, with 15 bases between them. CDR3 residues: CASSSYRVSDYGYTF. DNA of the CDR3: TGTGCCAGCAGTTCTTACAGGGTCTCGGACTATGGCTACACCTTC.

The genes are TRBV27 and TRBJ1-2; D might be TRBD1 (5 bases). CDR1 is MNHEY and CDR2 is SMNVEV in the germline V gene (reference sequence). V was cut by 2 bases and J by 2 bases, with 12 bases left in between. The CDR3 is 15 amino acids. In DNA form, the CDR3 reads TGTGCCAGCAGTTTAACGTTGGGGGGGAACTATGGCTACACCTTC. Its translation is CASSLTLGGNYGYTF.

The chain recombines TRBV11-2 with TRBJ2-3; D may be TRBD1 or TRBD2 (6 bases each). CDR1 and CDR2 (germline): SGHAT, FQNNGV. The CDR3 contains 17 residues. V shed 0 bases and J shed 6 bases, with 19 bases lying between them. CDR3 nucleotides: TGTGCCAGCAGCTTAGAGGTGGGACGGGGGCGAAAGGATACGCAGTATTTT. Protein: CASSLEVGRGRKDTQYF.

This chain joins TRBV7-9 and TRBJ2-1; possibly TRBD1 for D (5 bases). Trimming stripped 2 bases from V and 2 bases from J, with 13 bases between. The CDR3 is 16 amino acids. The germline V gene encodes CDR1 SEHNR and CDR2 FQNEAQ (reference sequence). CDR3 sequence (DNA): TGTGCCAGCAGCTTAAGCCAGGGCCCCACCTACAATGAGCAGTTCTTC. Residues: CASSLSQGPTYNEQFF.

V gene TRBV4-2 combines with J gene TRBJ2-1; D may be TRBD2 (6 bases). This CDR3 contains 14 residues. V lost 4 bases, J lost 5 bases, and 12 bases lay in between. In germline, CDR1 is LGHNA, CDR2 YNFKEQ. CDR3 sequence (DNA): TGTGCCAGCAGCCGGGCGGGGCCAGACAATGAGCAGTTCTTC. This encodes CASSRAGPDNEQFF.

The V gene is TRBV2, the J gene TRBJ2-7; D remains unclear. This CDR3 has 16 amino acids. The V gene's germline CDR1 is SNHLY and CDR2 FYNNEI. Trimming cost V 6 bases and J 3 bases, with 21 bases left between them. CDR3 sequence: CASSTVTPSGNYEQYF. The CDR3 DNA reads as TGTGCCAGCAGCACCGTAACACCGTCCGGAAACTACGAGCAGTACTTC. Full variable domain (rest looked up from reference TRBV2 and TRBJ2-7): EPEVTQTPSHQVTQMGQEVILRCVPISNHLYFYWYRQILGQKVEFLVSFYNNEISEKSEIFDDQFSVERPDGSNFTLKIRSTKLEDSAMYFCASSTVTPSGNYEQYFGPGTRLTVT.

The chain couples TRBV12-2 to TRBJ1-1; TRBD1, the table's D call, was not compared with the DNA. TRBV12-2 is shown as a pseudogene. The CDR3 sequence is 13 residues long. The CDR3 DNA reads as TGTGCAAGTCGCTTAGCTCAGGGGGCTGAAGCTTTCTTT. It is translated as CASRLAQGAEAFF.

CDR3 DNA sequence: TGTGCCAGCGGGACCGGGACAGGGGGAACCGAGCAGTACTTC. This translates into CASGTGTGGTEQYF. The chain recombines TRBV9 with TRBJ2-7, with 11 bases lining up with TRBD1. CDR3 size: 14 residues. V lost 7 bases to trimming and J lost 6 bases; unmatched junction nucleotides: 9. Germline CDR1 is SGDLS and CDR2 is YYNGEE.

The V call is TRBV9, the J call TRBJ2-5, with D perhaps given as TRBD1 or TRBD2 (5 bases each). The end of the DNA fits TRBJ2-7 better, so the J call may be wrong. The CDR3 sequence is 13 residues long. Germline V gene sequence: CDR1 SGDLS, CDR2 YYNGEE. CDR3 coding DNA: TGTGCCAGCAGCATTAGCGACAGTTACGAGCAGTACTTC. This sequence encodes CASSISDSYEQYF.

The chain is built from TRBV28 and TRBJ2-7, with D tentatively TRBD1 (5 bases). V lost 3 bases and J lost 0, with 6 bases in between. The germline V gene has CDR1 MDHEN and CDR2 SYDVKM. The CDR3 sequence is 13 residues long. CDR3 sequence (DNA): TGTGCCAGCAGTTTTCAGGGCTCCTACGAGCAGTACTTC. Protein product: CASSFQGSYEQYF.